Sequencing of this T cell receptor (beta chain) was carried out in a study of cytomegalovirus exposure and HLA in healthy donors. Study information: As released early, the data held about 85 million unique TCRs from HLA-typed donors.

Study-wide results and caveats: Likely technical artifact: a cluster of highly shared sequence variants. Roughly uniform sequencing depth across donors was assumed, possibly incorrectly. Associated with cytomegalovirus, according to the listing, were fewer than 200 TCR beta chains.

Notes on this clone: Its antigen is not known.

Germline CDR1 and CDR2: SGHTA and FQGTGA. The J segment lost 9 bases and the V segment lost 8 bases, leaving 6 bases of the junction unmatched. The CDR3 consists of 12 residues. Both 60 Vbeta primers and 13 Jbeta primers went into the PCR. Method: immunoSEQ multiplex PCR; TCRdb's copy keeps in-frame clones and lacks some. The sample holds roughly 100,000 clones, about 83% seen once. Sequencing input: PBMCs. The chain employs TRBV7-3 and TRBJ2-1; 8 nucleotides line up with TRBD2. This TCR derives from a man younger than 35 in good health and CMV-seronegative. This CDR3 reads CASGEAGVEQFF. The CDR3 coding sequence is TGTGCCAGCGGCGAAGCGGGAGTTGAGCAGTTCTTC.